These T cell receptor beta chains were read from a single sample in a study of T cells after yellow fever vaccination. TCRdb analysed the 5' RACE reads with MiXCR anew, one entry per CDR3 protein. The table includes hundreds of thousands of distinct CDR3 sequences, 21% detected once. The source material was PBMCs, sampled approximately 22 days after the first yellow fever vaccination. These receptors came from a young man who received the YFV17D yellow fever vaccine. Each CDR3 is given with its conserved first and last residue. The D gene is left open where the match is weak. Part of the rows lack a size; the others show once, few, many or a class for expanded clones.

v_call: TRBV5-6
clone_size: many
d_call: -
j_call: TRBJ1-5
cdr3_aa: CASSKTSGSNQPQHF
cdr3_nt: TGTGCCAGCAGTAAGACCTCTGGAAGCAATCAGCCCCAGCATTTT

v_call: TRBV5-1
clone_size: many
d_call: -
j_call: TRBJ1-1
cdr3_aa: CASSSQGANTEAFF
cdr3_nt: TGCGCCAGCAGCTCCCAGGGCGCGAACACTGAAGCTTTCTTT

v_call: TRBV15
clone_size: -
d_call: -
j_call: TRBJ2-1
cdr3_aa: CATSGVLSLLNEQFF
cdr3_nt: TGTGCCACCAGCGGGGTTCTGTCCCTTCTCAATGAGCAGTTCTTC

v_call: TRBV20-1
clone_size: -
d_call: -
j_call: TRBJ2-1
cdr3_aa: CSARDLFYAGDSSYNEQFF
cdr3_nt: TGCAGTGCTAGAGATCTCTTTTATGCGGGGGACAGTTCCTACAATGAGCAGTTCTTC

v_call: TRBV28
clone_size: many
d_call: TRBD1
j_call: TRBJ2-2
cdr3_aa: CASSLTGSTGELFF
cdr3_nt: TGTGCCAGCAGTTTGACAGGGTCCACCGGGGAGCTGTTTTTT

v_call: TRBV6-5
clone_size: once
d_call: -
j_call: TRBJ2-7
cdr3_aa: CASSYRSRIYEQYF
cdr3_nt: TGTGCCAGCAGTTACAGATCGAGGATCTACGAGCAGTACTTC

v_call: TRBV5-8
clone_size: -
d_call: -
j_call: TRBJ1-5
cdr3_aa: CASSFGREDQPQHF
cdr3_nt: TGTGCCAGCAGCTTCGGACGTGAGGATCAGCCCCAGCATTTT

v_call: TRBV29-1
clone_size: few
d_call: TRBD2
j_call: TRBJ2-5
cdr3_aa: CSVLAAVYQETQYF
cdr3_nt: TGCAGCGTGCTAGCGGCGGTGTACCAAGAGACCCAGTACTTC

v_call: TRBV4-3
clone_size: -
d_call: TRBD2
j_call: TRBJ2-3
cdr3_aa: CASSQELAGVADTQYF
cdr3_nt: TGCGCCAGCAGCCAAGAGTTAGCGGGGGTTGCAGATACGCAGTATTTT

v_call: TRBV7-9
clone_size: once
d_call: -
j_call: TRBJ2-1
cdr3_aa: CASSQGTAGSNEQFF
cdr3_nt: TGTGCCAGCAGCCAGGGGACAGCGGGGAGCAATGAGCAGTTCTTC

v_call: TRBV3-1
clone_size: few
d_call: -
j_call: TRBJ1-5
cdr3_aa: CASSVIGQPQHF
cdr3_nt: TGTGCCAGCAGCGTAATAGGTCAGCCCCAGCATTTT

v_call: TRBV25-1
clone_size: -
d_call: -
j_call: TRBJ1-2
cdr3_aa: CASSTNSDGYTF
cdr3_nt: TGTGCCAGCAGTACTAACTCCGATGGCTACACCTTC

v_call: TRBV20-1
clone_size: -
d_call: -
j_call: TRBJ2-3
cdr3_aa: CSARTLNTDTQYF
cdr3_nt: TGCAGTGCTAGGACTCTTAACACAGATACGCAGTATTTT

v_call: TRBV5-1
clone_size: many
d_call: -
j_call: TRBJ2-6
cdr3_aa: CASSLGPGANVLTF
cdr3_nt: TGTGCCAGCAGCTTAGGCCCCGGGGCCAACGTCCTGACTTTC

v_call: TRBV10-3
clone_size: few
d_call: -
j_call: TRBJ1-5
cdr3_aa: CAISQPGANQPQHF
cdr3_nt: TGTGCCATCTCGCAACCGGGGGCAAATCAGCCCCAGCATTTT

v_call: TRBV12-3/TRBV12-4
clone_size: few
d_call: TRBD1
j_call: TRBJ2-1
cdr3_aa: CASSLQGALRNEQFF
cdr3_nt: TGTGCCAGCAGTCTACAGGGGGCTCTGAGGAATGAGCAGTTCTTC

v_call: TRBV12-3/TRBV12-4
clone_size: many
d_call: TRBD1
j_call: TRBJ1-5
cdr3_aa: CASSDRGNQPQHF
cdr3_nt: TGTGCCAGCAGCGACAGGGGCAATCAGCCCCAGCATTTT

v_call: TRBV5-1
clone_size: many
d_call: TRBD1
j_call: TRBJ1-1
cdr3_aa: CASSFSRTGTLMNTEAFF
cdr3_nt: TGCGCCAGCAGCTTTTCCCGGACAGGAACCCTTATGAACACTGAAGCTTTCTTT

v_call: TRBV7-9
clone_size: -
d_call: -
j_call: TRBJ1-6
cdr3_aa: CASSFLQLNSPLHF
cdr3_nt: TGTGCCAGCAGCTTCCTACAGCTGAATTCACCCCTCCACTTT

v_call: TRBV5-1
clone_size: -
d_call: TRBD1
j_call: TRBJ1-2
cdr3_aa: CASSSPTGVYGYTF
cdr3_nt: TGCGCCAGCAGCTCACCCACAGGGGTCTATGGCTACACCTTC

v_call: TRBV12-3/TRBV12-4
clone_size: few
d_call: -
j_call: TRBJ1-1
cdr3_aa: CASSLRGGTEAFF
cdr3_nt: TGTGCCAGCAGTTTGCGGGGCGGTACTGAAGCTTTCTTT

v_call: TRBV9
clone_size: -
d_call: -
j_call: TRBJ2-1
cdr3_aa: CASSVAQLNEQFF
cdr3_nt: TGTGCCAGCAGCGTAGCCCAGCTCAATGAGCAGTTCTTC

v_call: TRBV6-5
clone_size: few
d_call: -
j_call: TRBJ2-7
cdr3_aa: CASSYTDIPLPGEQYF
cdr3_nt: TGTGCCAGCAGTTACACGGACATCCCCCTCCCCGGCGAGCAGTACTTC

v_call: TRBV6-1
clone_size: -
d_call: TRBD1
j_call: TRBJ1-3
cdr3_aa: CASRPGTGAWNTIYF
cdr3_nt: TGTGCCAGCAGACCCGGGACAGGGGCCTGGAACACCATATATTTT

v_call: TRBV7-2
clone_size: few
d_call: -
j_call: TRBJ2-3
cdr3_aa: CASSLTSSITDTQYF
cdr3_nt: TGTGCCAGCAGCTTAACTAGCTCAATCACAGATACGCAGTATTTT

v_call: TRBV6-2/TRBV6-3
clone_size: -
d_call: -
j_call: TRBJ2-3
cdr3_aa: CASSYRAAADTQYF
cdr3_nt: TGTGCCAGCAGTTATCGAGCGGCAGCAGATACGCAGTATTTT

v_call: TRBV7-9
clone_size: few
d_call: -
j_call: TRBJ2-1
cdr3_aa: CASSLSSSSYNEQFF
cdr3_nt: TGTGCCAGCAGCTTAAGCTCAAGCTCCTACAATGAGCAGTTCTTC

v_call: TRBV7-2
clone_size: few
d_call: -
j_call: TRBJ2-1
cdr3_aa: CASSSGDRGYNEQFF
cdr3_nt: TGTGCCAGCAGCTCAGGGGATAGGGGCTACAATGAGCAGTTCTTC

v_call: TRBV6-4
clone_size: few
d_call: -
j_call: TRBJ1-1
cdr3_aa: CASSDSVGTGQAFF
cdr3_nt: TGTGCCAGCAGTGATTCTGTAGGGACGGGACAAGCTTTCTTT

v_call: TRBV4-1
clone_size: few
d_call: -
j_call: TRBJ1-6
cdr3_aa: CASSQLIAENSPLHF
cdr3_nt: TGCGCCAGCAGCCAACTGATTGCTGAAAATTCACCCCTCCACTTT

v_call: TRBV5-4
clone_size: few
d_call: -
j_call: TRBJ2-5
cdr3_aa: CASSWGDAIQETQYF
cdr3_nt: TGTGCCAGCAGCTGGGGGGACGCTATCCAAGAGACCCAGTACTTC

v_call: TRBV7-2
clone_size: many
d_call: -
j_call: TRBJ2-1
cdr3_aa: CASSLQGGPYNEQFF
cdr3_nt: TGTGCCAGCAGCTTGCAGGGGGGCCCTTACAATGAGCAGTTCTTC

v_call: TRBV5-5
clone_size: few
d_call: TRBD2
j_call: TRBJ2-1
cdr3_aa: CASSLTGGRGNEQFF
cdr3_nt: TGTGCCAGCAGCTTAACGGGGGGTAGAGGGAATGAGCAGTTCTTC

v_call: TRBV5-1
clone_size: few
d_call: TRBD2
j_call: TRBJ2-7
cdr3_aa: CASSLGLAGLSYEQYF
cdr3_nt: TGCGCCAGCAGCTTGGGACTAGCGGGGCTCTCCTACGAGCAGTACTTC

v_call: TRBV6-1
clone_size: -
d_call: -
j_call: TRBJ2-6
cdr3_aa: CASSPQGTANVLTF
cdr3_nt: TGTGCCAGCAGTCCCCAGGGAACGGCCAACGTCCTGACTTTC

v_call: TRBV7-9
clone_size: many
d_call: -
j_call: TRBJ2-7
cdr3_aa: CASSSGTQEQYF
cdr3_nt: TGTGCCAGCAGCTCCGGGACACAGGAGCAGTACTTC

v_call: TRBV6-5
clone_size: -
d_call: -
j_call: TRBJ2-7
cdr3_aa: CASSYSMPPSSYEQYF
cdr3_nt: TGTGCCAGCAGTTACTCGATGCCCCCGAGCTCCTACGAGCAGTACTTC

v_call: TRBV15
clone_size: -
d_call: -
j_call: TRBJ2-7
cdr3_aa: CATAVDMREQYF
cdr3_nt: TGTGCCACCGCCGTCGACATGCGAGAGCAGTACTTC

v_call: TRBV7-9
clone_size: -
d_call: -
j_call: TRBJ1-4
cdr3_aa: CASSPGVALSNEKLFF
cdr3_nt: TGTGCCAGCAGCCCCGGGGTAGCATTGTCAAATGAAAAACTGTTTTTT

v_call: TRBV7-3
clone_size: few
d_call: -
j_call: TRBJ1-1
cdr3_aa: CASSGGDILRGHEAFF
cdr3_nt: TGTGCCAGCAGCGGAGGGGACATCTTGCGAGGACATGAAGCTTTCTTT

v_call: TRBV20-1
clone_size: -
d_call: -
j_call: TRBJ2-3
cdr3_aa: CSASGIGDTQYF
cdr3_nt: TGCAGTGCTAGCGGGATAGGGGATACGCAGTATTTT

v_call: TRBV11-2
clone_size: -
d_call: -
j_call: TRBJ1-4
cdr3_aa: CASSLGQEKLFF
cdr3_nt: TGTGCCAGCAGCTTAGGCCAAGAAAAACTGTTTTTT

v_call: TRBV12-3/TRBV12-4
clone_size: few
d_call: -
j_call: TRBJ2-3
cdr3_aa: CASSFQADTDTQYF
cdr3_nt: TGTGCCAGCAGTTTCCAAGCGGACACAGATACGCAGTATTTT

v_call: TRBV12-3/TRBV12-4
clone_size: few
d_call: TRBD2
j_call: TRBJ2-1
cdr3_aa: CASRPPTSGGYNEQFF
cdr3_nt: TGTGCCAGCAGACCTCCGACTAGCGGGGGATACAATGAGCAGTTCTTC

v_call: TRBV10-3
clone_size: few
d_call: -
j_call: TRBJ2-3
cdr3_aa: CAISESGVDTQYF
cdr3_nt: TGTGCCATCAGTGAGTCGGGAGTAGATACGCAGTATTTT

v_call: TRBV12-3/TRBV12-4
clone_size: few
d_call: -
j_call: TRBJ2-5
cdr3_aa: CASTVGGSYQETQYF
cdr3_nt: TGTGCCAGCACCGTGGGCGGCTCATACCAAGAGACCCAGTACTTC

v_call: TRBV11-2
clone_size: few
d_call: -
j_call: TRBJ2-3
cdr3_aa: CASSPWINPSTDTQYF
cdr3_nt: TGTGCCAGCAGCCCATGGATTAACCCTAGCACAGATACGCAGTATTTT

v_call: TRBV3-1
clone_size: -
d_call: -
j_call: TRBJ1-1
cdr3_aa: CASSQYSGLNTEAFF
cdr3_nt: TGTGCCAGCAGCCAATATTCAGGGTTGAACACTGAAGCTTTCTTT

v_call: TRBV6-1
clone_size: -
d_call: -
j_call: TRBJ2-7
cdr3_aa: CASRERHPTYEQYF
cdr3_nt: TGTGCCAGCAGAGAACGACACCCAACCTACGAGCAGTACTTC

v_call: TRBV11-2
clone_size: -
d_call: TRBD2
j_call: TRBJ2-1
cdr3_aa: CASSFSGEDNEQFF
cdr3_nt: TGTGCCAGCAGCTTTAGCGGGGAAGACAATGAGCAGTTCTTC

v_call: TRBV12-3/TRBV12-4
clone_size: -
d_call: TRBD1
j_call: TRBJ1-1
cdr3_aa: CASGTGAYTEAFF
cdr3_nt: TGTGCCAGCGGGACAGGGGCGTACACTGAAGCTTTCTTT

v_call: TRBV7-2
clone_size: -
d_call: -
j_call: TRBJ2-5
cdr3_aa: CASSLSPGPETQYF
cdr3_nt: TGTGCCAGCAGCTTATCCCCAGGGCCAGAGACCCAGTACTTC